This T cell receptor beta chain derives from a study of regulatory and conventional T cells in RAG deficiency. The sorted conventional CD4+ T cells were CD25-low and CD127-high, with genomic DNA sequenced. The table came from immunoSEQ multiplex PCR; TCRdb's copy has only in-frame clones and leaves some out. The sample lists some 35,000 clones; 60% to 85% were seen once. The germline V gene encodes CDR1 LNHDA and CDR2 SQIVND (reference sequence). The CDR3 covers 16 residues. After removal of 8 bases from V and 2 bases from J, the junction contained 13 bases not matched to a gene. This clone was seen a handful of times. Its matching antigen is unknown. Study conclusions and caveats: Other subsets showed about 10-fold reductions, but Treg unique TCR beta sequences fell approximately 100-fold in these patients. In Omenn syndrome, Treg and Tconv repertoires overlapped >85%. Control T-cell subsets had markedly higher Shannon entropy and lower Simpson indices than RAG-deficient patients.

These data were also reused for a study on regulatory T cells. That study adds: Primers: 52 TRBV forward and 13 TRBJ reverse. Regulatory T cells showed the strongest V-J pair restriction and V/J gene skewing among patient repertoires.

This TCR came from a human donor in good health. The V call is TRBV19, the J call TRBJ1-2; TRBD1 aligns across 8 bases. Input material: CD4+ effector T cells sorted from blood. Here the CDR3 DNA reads TGTGCCAGTCGCCAGGGACCGGGACAGGAGAACTATGGCTACACCTTC. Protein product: CASRQGPGQENYGYTF.